Listed below are T cell receptor beta chains from one sample, sequenced in a study of CD8+CD57+ T cells in acquired aplastic anemia. From the reads, TCRdb called clonotypes with MiXCR, one entry per CDR3 protein. The top ten hold roughly 1.2% of the sample, which has about 180,000 distinct CDR3 sequences, 40% to 55% seen once. Sequencing was done on a sample of sorted CD4+, CD8+, or CD8+CD57+ T cells (not recorded which) from PBMCs. The source of these receptors is a human donor with aplastic anemia. Each CDR3 is given with its conserved first and last residue. Each record gives: CDR3 protein, J gene, V gene, D gene. A D gene is named only where the DNA matches it firmly.

CSARRSGGAYEQYF | TRBJ2-7 | TRBV20-1 | TRBD2
CASSLTGTGNSPLHF | TRBJ1-6 | TRBV7-2 | TRBD1
CASSQGTGTYEQYF | TRBJ2-7 | TRBV2 | .
CASSVEGTGTTDTQYF | TRBJ2-3 | TRBV9 | .
CATLGHTLGYEQYF | TRBJ2-7 | TRBV2 | .
CASSPTGLGANTEAFF | TRBJ1-1 | TRBV7-9 | .
CASSGNKQETQYF | TRBJ2-5 | TRBV2 | .
CASSLGRASTDTQYF | TRBJ2-3 | TRBV7-6 | .
CASSFLGTAHTEAFF | TRBJ1-1 | TRBV11-2 | .
CSVVRLEGNGYTF | TRBJ1-2 | TRBV29-1 | .
CASSLVTGEAKNIQYF | TRBJ2-4 | TRBV5-1 | TRBD1
CASKNRGYQPQHF | TRBJ1-5 | TRBV12-3/TRBV12-4 | TRBD1
CSAPDRGRSGNTIYF | TRBJ1-3 | TRBV20-1 | TRBD1
CATTLGGTDTQYF | TRBJ2-3 | TRBV24-1 | .
CASSPDRNYEQYF | TRBJ2-7 | TRBV7-2 | TRBD1
CASSLGAGTSALVAKNIQYF | TRBJ2-4 | TRBV5-1 | TRBD2
CSAAGQQNTGELFF | TRBJ2-2 | TRBV20-1 | .
CASSGRGGDTQYF | TRBJ2-3 | TRBV9 | .
CASSPPAGSPLHF | TRBJ1-6 | TRBV18 | .
CASSYREQETQYF | TRBJ2-5 | TRBV27 | .
CASSLAGLNTEAFF | TRBJ1-1 | TRBV7-9 | .
CASSPGTGGVGEQFF | TRBJ2-1 | TRBV11-1 | TRBD1
CASRTEQGGYNEQFF | TRBJ2-1 | TRBV19 | TRBD2
CASSREGPSSSYNEQFF | TRBJ2-1 | TRBV6-1 | .
CSATGTESSYEQYF | TRBJ2-7 | TRBV20-1 | .
CASSSGPWNTGELFF | TRBJ2-2 | TRBV7-3 | .
CASSDSARAKNIQYF | TRBJ2-4 | TRBV25-1 | .
CAASDLNQPQHF | TRBJ1-5 | TRBV24-1 | .
CAISGAGEDRGDEAFF | TRBJ1-1 | TRBV10-3 | TRBD1
CASSVGDTEAFF | TRBJ1-1 | TRBV2 | .
CASSLGTGIRAYEQYF | TRBJ2-7 | TRBV7-8 | TRBD1
CASSPTDWGVVETQYF | TRBJ2-5 | TRBV9 | .
CASSISENMNTEAFF | TRBJ1-1 | TRBV19 | .
CASSQEGQGDSPLHF | TRBJ1-6 | TRBV4-1 | TRBD1
CASSFTSGSVEQETQYF | TRBJ2-5 | TRBV5-1 | TRBD2
CALGSSGSLNYGYTF | TRBJ1-2 | TRBV10-3 | .
CASSVGWGGYEQYF | TRBJ2-7 | TRBV9 | TRBD2
CASSRTGGRDNEQFF | TRBJ2-1 | TRBV5-1 | TRBD1
CASSLVGDRVNAGELFF | TRBJ2-2 | TRBV7-6 | TRBD1
CASSLNINTEAFF | TRBJ1-1 | TRBV28 | .
CASGPRGETQYF | TRBJ2-5 | TRBV6-1 | .
CASSRGSGANVLTF | TRBJ2-6 | TRBV12-3/TRBV12-4 | .
CATSALGQAGKPQHF | TRBJ1-5 | TRBV24-1 | .
CASSSLTGNEKLFF | TRBJ1-4 | TRBV5-1 | TRBD1
CASSLDRDEQYF | TRBJ2-7 | TRBV7-2 | .
CASRLGGGFDNEQFF | TRBJ2-1 | TRBV7-3 | TRBD2
CASSLDTGAYEQYF | TRBJ2-7 | TRBV5-4 | TRBD1
CASSPQEETQYF | TRBJ2-5 | TRBV10-2 | .
CASSLRFWDRGVNEQYF | TRBJ2-7 | TRBV12-3/TRBV12-4 | TRBD1
CSVEHVWGSYNEQFF | TRBJ2-1 | TRBV29-1 | .
CASSIPGSGRYF | TRBJ2-4 | TRBV2 | .
CASSYSSGKGPYQETQYF | TRBJ2-5 | TRBV6-2/TRBV6-3 | .
CASRLTGVETQYF | TRBJ2-5 | TRBV7-8 | TRBD1
CASSRSGSPTQYF | TRBJ2-5 | TRBV19 | .
CASSLERSGGETQYF | TRBJ2-5 | TRBV7-7 | .
CSARDRRADEQFF | TRBJ2-1 | TRBV20-1 | .
CSQDGGAVRDEQFF | TRBJ2-1 | TRBV29-1 | TRBD2
CASSSPGQRTGELFF | TRBJ2-2 | TRBV7-9 | .
CASSGPDFKNTEAFF | TRBJ1-1 | TRBV5-1 | .